The T cell receptor (beta chain) under discussion was sequenced for a study of CXCR3 chemokines and chemotherapy response in bladder cancer. Trimming left V 11 bases short and J 1 base short, with 16 bases between. The CDR3 has 14 amino acids. Germline values: CDR1 ENHRY, CDR2 SYGVKD. This clonotype is deemed medium-sized. MiXCR, run by TCRdb on the PCR reads, gives a single entry per CDR3 protein. This sample yields about 13,000 distinct CDR3 sequences, of which approximately 13% are seen a single time; 25% to 30% belongs to the top ten. This sample was obtained from a patient whose treatment included neoadjuvant chemotherapy. This TCR derives from a human donor with bladder cancer that did not respond to neoadjuvant chemotherapy. The chain combines TRBV10-3 with TRBJ2-3; D gene unclear. In DNA form, the CDR3 reads TGTGCCGCTGGCCCCGCTGCGGGCACAGATACGCAGTATTTT. It specifies CAAGPAAGTDTQYF.